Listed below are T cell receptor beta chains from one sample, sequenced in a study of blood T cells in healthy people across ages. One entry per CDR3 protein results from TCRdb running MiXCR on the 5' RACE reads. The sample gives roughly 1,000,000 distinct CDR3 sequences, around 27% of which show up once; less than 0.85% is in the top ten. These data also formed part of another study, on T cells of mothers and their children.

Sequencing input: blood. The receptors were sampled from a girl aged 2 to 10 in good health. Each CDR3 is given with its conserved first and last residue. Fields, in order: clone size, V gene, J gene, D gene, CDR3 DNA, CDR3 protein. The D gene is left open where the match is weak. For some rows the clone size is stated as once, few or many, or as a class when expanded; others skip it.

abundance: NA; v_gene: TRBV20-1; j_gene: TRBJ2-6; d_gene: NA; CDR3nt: TGCAGTGCCGCGGGACGGCCCTCTGGGGCCAACGTCCTGACTTTC; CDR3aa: CSAAGRPSGANVLTF
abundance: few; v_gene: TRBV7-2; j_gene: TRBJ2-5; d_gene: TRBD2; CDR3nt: TGTGCCAGCAGCTTAAACGGGCCAACCGGGGGGGAGACCCAGTACTTC; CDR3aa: CASSLNGPTGGETQYF
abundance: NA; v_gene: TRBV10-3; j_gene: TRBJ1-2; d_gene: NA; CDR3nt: TGTGCCATCAGTGAAGGTTTGGGGCAAGGCTACACCTTC; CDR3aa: CAISEGLGQGYTF
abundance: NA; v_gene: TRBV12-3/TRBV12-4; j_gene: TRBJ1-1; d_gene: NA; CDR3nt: TGTGCCAGCAGTCCCCTTCTTCTGAACACTGAAGCTTTCTTT; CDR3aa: CASSPLLLNTEAFF
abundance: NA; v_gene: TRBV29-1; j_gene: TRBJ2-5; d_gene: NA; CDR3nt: TGCAGCGTTAGGCGCCCTGGTAGTGAGACCCAGTACTTC; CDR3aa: CSVRRPGSETQYF
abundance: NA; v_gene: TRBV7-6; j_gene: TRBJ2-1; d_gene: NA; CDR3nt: TGTGCCAGCAGCTTGGGGGTAGCGGCATACAATGAGCAGTTCTTC; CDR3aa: CASSLGVAAYNEQFF
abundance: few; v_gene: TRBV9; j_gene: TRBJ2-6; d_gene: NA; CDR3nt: TGTGCCAGCAGCTCCCCCGTCGGGGACCGGGAAAGGACTGGGGCCAACGTCCTGACTTTC; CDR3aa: CASSSPVGDRERTGANVLTF
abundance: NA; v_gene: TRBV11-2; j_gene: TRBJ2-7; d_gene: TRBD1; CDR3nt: TGTGCCAGCAGCTTCGGTTTCTCAGGGGGTAAGAAATACGAGCAGTACTTC; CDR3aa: CASSFGFSGGKKYEQYF
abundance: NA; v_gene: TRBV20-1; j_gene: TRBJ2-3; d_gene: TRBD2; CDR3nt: TGCAGTGCCTTACCGGGGGGACCTTACACAGATACGCAGTATTTT; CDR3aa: CSALPGGPYTDTQYF
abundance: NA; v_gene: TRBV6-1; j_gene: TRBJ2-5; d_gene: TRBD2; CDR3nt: TGTGCCAGCAGTTACCCACCGGGGGGAGAGACCCAGTACTTC; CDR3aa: CASSYPPGGETQYF
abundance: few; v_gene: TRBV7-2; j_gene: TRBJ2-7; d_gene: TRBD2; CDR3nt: TGTGCCAGCAGCCCACTGCCCCCTACTAGCGTATACTCCTACGAGCAGTACTTC; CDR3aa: CASSPLPPTSVYSYEQYF
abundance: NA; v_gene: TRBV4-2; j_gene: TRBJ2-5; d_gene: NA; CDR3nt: TGTGCCAGCAGCCAAGACCCACTAGGGATTAGTGTCGAGACCCAGTACTTC; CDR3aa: CASSQDPLGISVETQYF
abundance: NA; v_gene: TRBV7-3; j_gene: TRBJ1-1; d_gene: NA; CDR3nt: TGTGCCAGCAGTTTTACAGGGCGGGGGGGAAGGACTGAAGCTTTCTTT; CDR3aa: CASSFTGRGGRTEAFF
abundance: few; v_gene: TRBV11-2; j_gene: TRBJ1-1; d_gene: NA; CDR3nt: TGTGCCAGCAGCTTAGAGAGCGACTCTTACATGAACACTGAAGCTTTCTTT; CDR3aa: CASSLESDSYMNTEAFF
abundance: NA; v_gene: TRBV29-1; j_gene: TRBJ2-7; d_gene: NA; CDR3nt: TGCAGCGTAAGGAGGGACACCGTCTCCTACGAGCAGTACTTC; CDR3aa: CSVRRDTVSYEQYF
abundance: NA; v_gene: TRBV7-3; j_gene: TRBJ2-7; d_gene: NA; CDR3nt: TGTGCCAGCAGCTTAACGGGGTACGGGGAAGTCCGGTACGAGCAGTACTTC; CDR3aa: CASSLTGYGEVRYEQYF
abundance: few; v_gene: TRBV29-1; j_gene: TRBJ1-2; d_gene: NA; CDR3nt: TGCAGCGTTTTGGATCCCTTAATAAACTATGGCTACACCTTC; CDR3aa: CSVLDPLINYGYTF
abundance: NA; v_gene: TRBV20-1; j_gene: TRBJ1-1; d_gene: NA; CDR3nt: TGCAGTGGGGTTTGGACAGAGGGTCTCGAAGCTTTCTTT; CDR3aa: CSGVWTEGLEAFF
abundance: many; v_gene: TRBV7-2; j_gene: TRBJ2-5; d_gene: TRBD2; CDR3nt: TGTGCCAGCAGCTTGAATAGCGGGGTTGAGACCCAGTACTTC; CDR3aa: CASSLNSGVETQYF
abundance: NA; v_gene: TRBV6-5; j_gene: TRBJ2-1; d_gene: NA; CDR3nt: TGTGCCAGCAGCCCAACTGGGGTTTACAATGAGCAGTTCTTC; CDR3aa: CASSPTGVYNEQFF
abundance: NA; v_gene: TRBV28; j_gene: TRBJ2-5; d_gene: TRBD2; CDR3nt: TGTGCCAGCAGTTTAATGCAGAGCAGCGGGAGAGAGACCCAGTACTTC; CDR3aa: CASSLMQSSGRETQYF
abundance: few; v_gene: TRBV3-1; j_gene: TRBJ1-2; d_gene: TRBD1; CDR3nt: TGTGCCAGCAGCGGGACAGGAGACTATGGCTACACCTTC; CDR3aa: CASSGTGDYGYTF
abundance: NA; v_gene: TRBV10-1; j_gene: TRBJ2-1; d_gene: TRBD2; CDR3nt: TGCGCCAGCAGTGGAGTCTTAGGGACTAGCCCGGACAATGAGCAGTTCTTC; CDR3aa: CASSGVLGTSPDNEQFF
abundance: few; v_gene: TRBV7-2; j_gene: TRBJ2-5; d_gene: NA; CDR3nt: TGTGCCAGCAGGACCCCAGGGGAAGAGACCCAGTACTTC; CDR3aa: CASRTPGEETQYF
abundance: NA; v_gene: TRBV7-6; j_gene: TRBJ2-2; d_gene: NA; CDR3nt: TGTGCCAGCAGCCCAGAGGTTCTTGCCGGGGAGCTGTTTTTT; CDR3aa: CASSPEVLAGELFF
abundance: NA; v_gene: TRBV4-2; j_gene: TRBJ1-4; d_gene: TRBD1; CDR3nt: TGTGCCAGCAGCCTCCGGACAGGGGAGGGGGAAAAACTGTTTTTT; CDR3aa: CASSLRTGEGEKLFF
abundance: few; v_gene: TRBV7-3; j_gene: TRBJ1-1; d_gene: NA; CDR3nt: TGTGCCAGCAGCTTAGTGCCGGGGGAAGCTTTCTTT; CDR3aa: CASSLVPGEAFF
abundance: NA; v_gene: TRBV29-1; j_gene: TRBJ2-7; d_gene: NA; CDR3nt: TGCAGCGTTGGAGACGGGGAAGGTTGGCAGTACTTC; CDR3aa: CSVGDGEGWQYF
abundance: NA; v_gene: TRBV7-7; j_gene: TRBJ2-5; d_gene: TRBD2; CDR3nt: TGTGCTAGCAGCTTAGCGGGAGGATCCGGCCAGTACTTC; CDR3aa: CASSLAGGSGQYF
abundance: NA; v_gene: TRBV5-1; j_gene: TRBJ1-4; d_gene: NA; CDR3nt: TGCGCCAGCAGCTTTATGGGCGAAAAACTGTTTTTT; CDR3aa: CASSFMGEKLFF
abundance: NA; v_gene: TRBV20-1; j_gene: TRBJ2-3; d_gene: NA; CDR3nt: TGCAGTGCCGCACTTAGCGGATACACAGATACGCAGTATTTT; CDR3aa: CSAALSGYTDTQYF
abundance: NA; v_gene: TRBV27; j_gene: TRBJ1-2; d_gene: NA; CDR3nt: TGTGCCAGCAGTCCCTTCGGGGGGTCTCATGGCTACACCTTC; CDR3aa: CASSPFGGSHGYTF
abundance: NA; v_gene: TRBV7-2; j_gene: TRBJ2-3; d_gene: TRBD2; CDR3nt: TGTGCCAGCAGCTTAAACGCGGGGGGCCCAGATACGCAGTATTTT; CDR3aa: CASSLNAGGPDTQYF
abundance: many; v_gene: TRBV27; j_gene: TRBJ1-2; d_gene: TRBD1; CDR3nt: TGTGCCAGCAGTTCAACCCAGGGGGCGCTTGGCTACACCTTC; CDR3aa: CASSSTQGALGYTF
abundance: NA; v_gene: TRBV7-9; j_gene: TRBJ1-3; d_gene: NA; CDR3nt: TGTGCCACACCCCGAATCTCTGGAAACACCATATATTTT; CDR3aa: CATPRISGNTIYF
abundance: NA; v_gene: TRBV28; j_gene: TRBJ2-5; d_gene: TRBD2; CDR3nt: TGTGCCAGCAGTTCGTTAGCGGGAGCTCTGGGGGAGCAGTACTTC; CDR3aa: CASSSLAGALGEQYF
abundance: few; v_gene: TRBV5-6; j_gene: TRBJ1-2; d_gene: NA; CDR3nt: TGTGCCAGCAGCTTCACGCAGGGTACTAACTATGGCTACACCTTC; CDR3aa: CASSFTQGTNYGYTF
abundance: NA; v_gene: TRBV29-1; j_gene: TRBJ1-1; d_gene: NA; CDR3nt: TGCAGCGTTCTTACCCTGCAGGGGAGGAGCGCGACTGAAGCTTTCTTT; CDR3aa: CSVLTLQGRSATEAFF
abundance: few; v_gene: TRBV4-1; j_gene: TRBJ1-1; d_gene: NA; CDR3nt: TGCGCCAGCAGCCAAGGAAGAGGAGGGAGTACTGAAGCTTTCTTT; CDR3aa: CASSQGRGGSTEAFF
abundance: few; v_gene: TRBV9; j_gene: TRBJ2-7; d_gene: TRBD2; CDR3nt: TGTGCCAGCAGCAGAGTAGCGGGATTGGCCTACGAGCAGTACTTC; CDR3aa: CASSRVAGLAYEQYF
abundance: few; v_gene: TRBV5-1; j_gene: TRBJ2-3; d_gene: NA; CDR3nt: TGCGCCAGCAGCTTGGGCGGAACCTACACAGATACGCAGTATTTT; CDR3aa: CASSLGGTYTDTQYF
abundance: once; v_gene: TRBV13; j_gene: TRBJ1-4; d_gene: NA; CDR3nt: TGTGCCAGCAGCCCAGGGGACGATAATGAAAAACTGTTTTTT; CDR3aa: CASSPGDDNEKLFF
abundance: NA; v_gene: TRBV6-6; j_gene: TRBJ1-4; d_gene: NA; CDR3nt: TGTGCCAGCACTTTCGGGGGAGCTAATGAAAAACTGTTTTTT; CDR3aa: CASTFGGANEKLFF
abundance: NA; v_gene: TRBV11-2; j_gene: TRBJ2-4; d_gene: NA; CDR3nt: TGTGCCAGCAGCTGGGGTGGGAGTTACATTCAGTACTTC; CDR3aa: CASSWGGSYIQYF
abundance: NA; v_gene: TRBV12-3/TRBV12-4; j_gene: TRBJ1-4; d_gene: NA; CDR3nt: TGTGCCAGCAGTGGCCCGAGATACCCAAATGAAAAACTGTTTTTT; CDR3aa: CASSGPRYPNEKLFF
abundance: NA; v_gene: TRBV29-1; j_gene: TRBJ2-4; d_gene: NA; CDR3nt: TGCAGCGTTGAAGGACGGAGCATTCAGTACTTC; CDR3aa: CSVEGRSIQYF
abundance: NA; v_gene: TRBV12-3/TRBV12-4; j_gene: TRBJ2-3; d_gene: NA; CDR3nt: TGTGCCAGCAGTTTTTCTCAACAGGGCTTAGGGACAGATACGCAGTATTTT; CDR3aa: CASSFSQQGLGTDTQYF
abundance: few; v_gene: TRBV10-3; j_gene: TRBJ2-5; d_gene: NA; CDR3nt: TGTGCCATCAGTGAGTCGACGACCGAGGGGAGAGAGACCCAGTACTTC; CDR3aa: CAISESTTEGRETQYF
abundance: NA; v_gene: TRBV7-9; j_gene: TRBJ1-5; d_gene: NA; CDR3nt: TGTGCCAGCAGCCCACAAGCCAATCAGCCCCAGCATTTT; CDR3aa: CASSPQANQPQHF
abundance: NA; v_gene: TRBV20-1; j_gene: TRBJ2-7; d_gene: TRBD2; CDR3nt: TGCAGTGCCAGCGGGGGCAGGGGCTACGAGCAGTACTTC; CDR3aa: CSASGGRGYEQYF
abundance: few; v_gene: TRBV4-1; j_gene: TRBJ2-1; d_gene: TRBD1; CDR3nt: TGCGCCAGCAGCCAAGAATTATACAGGGGGCTCTACAATGAGCAGTTCTTC; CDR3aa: CASSQELYRGLYNEQFF
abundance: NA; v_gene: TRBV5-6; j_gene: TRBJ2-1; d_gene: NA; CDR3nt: TGTGCCAGCAGCTTTTATGTAGGGGGGGTCCTCAATGAGCAGTTCTTC; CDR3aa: CASSFYVGGVLNEQFF
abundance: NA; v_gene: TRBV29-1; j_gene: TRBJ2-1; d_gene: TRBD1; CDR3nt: TGCAGCGTTCAGGGGGCGGGTACTAAGCCACTCTACAATGAGCAGTTCTTC; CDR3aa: CSVQGAGTKPLYNEQFF
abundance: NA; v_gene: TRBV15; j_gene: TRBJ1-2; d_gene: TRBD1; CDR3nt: TGTGCCACCAGCAGAAATAGTAAGGGACAGGGAGATGGCTACACCTTC; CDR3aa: CATSRNSKGQGDGYTF
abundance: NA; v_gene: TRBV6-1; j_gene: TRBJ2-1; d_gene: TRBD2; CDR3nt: TGTGCCAGCAGTGAAGCATTGACTAGCGGGAGGTCCAGGAATGAGCAGTTCTTC; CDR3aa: CASSEALTSGRSRNEQFF